The next 29 T cell receptor beta chains were all read from a single sample in a study of radiotherapy plus CTLA-4 blockade in lung cancer (dated by TCRdb to 2016 to 2019). Receptors were amplified or captured by the immunoSEQ multiplex PCR assay. Here the immuneACCESS table is served through TCRdb, limited to in-frame sequences with V and J called. Missing clones are a known gap in these copies; in checked studies unresolved V genes cover under half, and the rest lacks a known reason. The sample contains just over 35,000 clones, 75% to 90% of them found a single time. The top ten clones comprise 5.5% to 7% of the sample. Sequencing was performed on peripheral blood, taken from a patient treated with radiotherapy plus ipilimumab. These receptor sequences come from a human donor with non-small cell lung cancer who had stable disease on radiotherapy plus ipilimumab.

The rearrangement uses TRBV27 and TRBJ1-4, with 8 bases matching TRBD1. The germline V gene encodes CDR1 MNHEY and CDR2 SMNVEV (reference sequence). The ends lost 5 bases at V and 8 bases at J; junction bases unmatched: 7. The CDR3 spans 14 residues. The CDR3 region has the DNA TGTGCCAGCAGTCGAACAGGGGGTTGGGAAAAACTGTTTTTT. Translation: CASSRTGGWEKLFF.

This clone was observed a few times. This chain uses TRBV27 with TRBJ2-7; a possible D gene is TRBD1 (6 bases). CDR3 length equals 12 residues. CDR1 is MNHEY, CDR2 SMNVEV, per germline (reference sequence). Deletions cut 5 bases from V and 6 bases from J, with 11 bases between. In DNA, the CDR3 is TGTGCCAGCAGTCCCCAGGGGTTCGAGCAGTACTTC. Protein sequence: CASSPQGFEQYF.

The CDR3: CASSQLAGVGNEQFF. CDR3 nucleotides: TGCGCCAGCAGCCAGCTAGCGGGAGTCGGGAATGAGCAGTTCTTC. The chain couples TRBV4-1 to TRBJ2-1; 10 nucleotides align to TRBD2. The ends lost 3 bases at V and 7 bases at J; junction bases unmatched: 6. From germline, CDR1 is MGHRA and CDR2 YSYEKL. This CDR3 has 15 residues.

The rearrangement joins TRBV7-3 to TRBJ1-2; TRBD1 agrees at 7 bases. The CDR3 length is 14 residues. J gave up 4 bases and V 5 bases, and 7 bases lay outside the gene matches. From germline, CDR1 is SGHTA and CDR2 FQGTGA. CDR3 region: CASSPTGQVYGYTF. The CDR3 region has the DNA TGTGCCAGCAGCCCCACAGGACAGGTCTATGGCTACACCTTC.

This chain joins TRBV6-6 and TRBJ1-3; D is unresolved. V was trimmed by 7 bases and J by 0 bases, leaving 10 bases between them. The germline V gene has CDR1 MNHNY and CDR2 SVGAGI (reference sequence). This CDR3 has 14 amino acids. CDR3 nucleotides: TGTGCCAGCACCCTAGCTACCTCTGGAAACACCATATATTTT. Translated, it gives CASTLATSGNTIYF.

V usage is TRBV5-1 and J usage is TRBJ1-1; 7 bases line up with TRBD1. V lost 4 bases and J lost 3; bases outside the gene matches: 6. Germline V gives CDR1 SGHRS, CDR2 YFSETQ. The CDR3 length is 14 residues. Here the CDR3 DNA reads TGCGCCAGCAGCCCCCCGGGACAGCACACTGAAGCTTTCTTT. This translates into CASSPPGQHTEAFF.

This clone is a singleton in its sample. This chain connects TRBV28 to TRBJ2-3; TRBD1 matches 7 bases. The CDR3 loop spans 15 amino acids. From germline, CDR1 is MDHEN and CDR2 SYDVKM. V dropped 2 bases and J dropped 4; count of bases not matched to a gene: 6. The CDR3 loop is CASSLGAGGSDTQYF. As DNA, the CDR3 is TGTGCCAGCAGTTTAGGGGCAGGGGGTTCAGATACGCAGTATTTT.

This clone was recorded only once. The chain recombines TRBV5-8 with TRBJ2-3; D unclear. The CDR3 is 12 residues long. The germline CDR1 and CDR2 sequences are SGHTS and YDEGEE. Between the trimmed V and J ends, which lost 5 bases and 3 bases, there was a span of 7 bases. The CDR3 is CASSYRTDTQYF. In DNA, the CDR3 is TGTGCCAGCAGTTATAGAACAGATACGCAGTATTTT.

This clone has a handful of counts. V and J are TRBV4-1 and TRBJ2-1; TRBD2 matches 10 bases. V shed 4 bases and J 6 bases; nucleotides not matched to a gene: 6. Looked up from germline, CDR1 is MGHRA and CDR2 is YSYEKL. CDR3 length equals 15 residues. In nucleotides, the CDR3 is TGCGCCAGCAGCCCGTCTAGCGGGAGAGTCAATGAGCAGTTCTTC. The encoded protein is CASSPSSGRVNEQFF.

CDR3 in DNA: TGCGCCAGCAGCCAAGATCAACGGCGACTAGCTACCGGGGAGCTGTTTTTT. Protein sequence: CASSQDQRRLATGELFF. V is TRBV4-1 and J is TRBJ2-2; 7 bases are shared with TRBD2. CDR1 and CDR2 (germline): MGHRA, YSYEKL. The ends lost 0 bases at V and 5 bases at J; junction bases unmatched: 9. The CDR3 covers 17 residues.

This chain links TRBV9 with TRBJ2-3; 10 bases line up with TRBD2. CDR3 size: 16 residues. V trimming: 4 bases; J trimming: 7 bases; junction bases outside the gene matches: 12. Germline CDR1 is SGDLS and CDR2 is YYNGEE. This CDR3 reads CASSTPDGLAAYTQYF. The DNA of the CDR3 is TGTGCCAGCAGCACCCCCGACGGACTAGCGGCGTATACGCAGTATTTT.

The rearrangement uses TRBV27 and TRBJ1-1; D remains unclear. The CDR3 consists of 16 residues. CDR1 MNHEY and CDR2 SMNVEV come from the germline V gene (reference sequence). Deletions cut 5 bases from V and 3 bases from J, with 19 bases between. CDR3 in DNA: TGTGCCAGCAGTCGAGGCGGCCCGGGATCCCACACTGAAGCTTTCTTT. It is translated as CASSRGGPGSHTEAFF.

V usage is TRBV4-1 and J usage is TRBJ1-3, with D possibly being TRBD1 (5 bases). Between the trimmed V and J ends, which lost 1 base and 0 bases, there was a span of 16 bases. The CDR3 runs 18 residues. CDR1 is MGHRA, CDR2 YSYEKL, per germline. CDR3 DNA sequence: TGCGCCAGCAGCCAAGTGTTCTACGACAGAAGCTCTGGAAACACCATATATTTT. Translation: CASSQVFYDRSSGNTIYF.

The rearrangement uses TRBV10-3 and TRBJ2-7, with TRBD2 matching 14 bases. CDR3 length: 16 amino acids. V gave up 4 bases and J gave up 3 bases; unmatched junction bases: 5. Germline CDR1 reads ENHRY; CDR2 reads SYGVKD. Written as DNA, the CDR3 is TGTGCCATCAGTGGGGGACTAGCGGGAGTCAACTACGAGCAGTACTTC. Translated, it gives CAISGGLAGVNYEQYF.

V is TRBV7-9 and J is TRBJ2-3, with 8 nucleotides matching TRBD2. The CDR3 totals 18 residues. Germline V gene lookup returns CDR1 SEHNR and CDR2 FQNEAQ (reference sequence). V was pared by 1 base and J by 0 bases, with 9 bases of the junction left unmatched. This CDR3 is CASSLVSSGSSSTDTQYF. CDR3 sequence (DNA): TGTGCCAGCAGCTTAGTTTCCAGCGGGAGCTCTAGCACAGATACGCAGTATTTT.

V usage is TRBV19 and J usage is TRBJ1-5, with 7 positions matching TRBD1. Germline CDR1 is LNHDA and CDR2 is SQIVND (reference sequence). V lost 5 bases, J lost 2 bases, and 9 bases stayed unmatched. The CDR3 extends over 16 amino acids. The CDR3 sequence: CASSVVQGTRNQPQHF. The CDR3 nucleotides are TGTGCCAGTAGTGTCGTACAGGGGACACGCAATCAGCCCCAGCATTTT.

The rearrangement joins TRBV15 to TRBJ2-4; D uncertain. V gave up 1 base and J gave up 6 bases, with 13 bases separating them. Germline CDR1 reads LNHNV; CDR2 reads YYDKDF (reference sequence). The CDR3 loop spans 15 amino acids. The CDR3 region is CATSRVPEFGNIQYF. The CDR3 nucleotides read TGTGCCACCAGCAGAGTACCAGAATTTGGAAACATTCAGTACTTC.

This sequence joins TRBV15 and TRBJ2-6, with D maybe TRBD1 (6 bases). V was trimmed by 4 bases and J by 4 bases, leaving 8 bases between them. The CDR3 contains 14 residues. Germline CDR1 and CDR2: LNHNV and YYDKDF (reference sequence). CDR3 loop: CATSKRGGANVLTF. DNA for the CDR3: TGTGCCACCAGCAAAAGGGGGGGGGCCAACGTCCTGACTTTC.

To note about this clone: Other DNA variants within this sample encode the same CDR3. V and J are TRBV10-3 and TRBJ2-3; D might be TRBD1 (6 bases). The CDR3 is 17 amino acids. V was cut by 4 bases and J by 2 bases, with 19 bases left in between. CDR1 ENHRY and CDR2 SYGVKD come from the germline V gene. The DNA of the CDR3 is TGTGCCATCAGTGCACAGGGTAGACCCTCCGCCACAGATACGCAGTATTTT. Amino acid sequence: CAISAQGRPSATDTQYF.

The chain employs TRBV5-5 and TRBJ2-1, with TRBD1 identical over 11 bases. CDR1 is SGHKS, CDR2 YYEKEE, per germline (reference sequence). This CDR3 has 15 amino acids. Unmatched junction bases numbered 9, after V lost 7 bases and J lost 6 bases. The DNA for the CDR3 is TGTGCCAGCTCAGGGGGACAGGGGGATGGCAATGAGCAGTTCTTC. Amino acid sequence: CASSGGQGDGNEQFF.

A few counts support this clone. The chain recombines TRBV2 with TRBJ1-6; 10 positions match TRBD1. The ends lost 5 bases at V and 6 bases at J; junction bases unmatched: 4. Germline-derived CDR1 and CDR2 are SNHLY and FYNNEI. CDR3 length: 15 amino acids. CDR3 nucleotide sequence: TGTGCCAGCAGTTATTGGGACAGGGGTAATTCACCCCTCCACTTT. Protein: CASSYWDRGNSPLHF. Together with reference TRBV2 and TRBJ1-6, the CDR3 gives the full variable domain: EPEVTQTPSHQVTQMGQEVILRCVPISNHLYFYWYRQILGQKVEFLVSFYNNEISEKSEIFDDQFSVERPDGSNFTLKIRSTKLEDSAMYFCASSYWDRGNSPLHFGNGTRLTVT.

V gene TRBV27 combines with J gene TRBJ2-7; no definite D call. Germline V CDR1 and CDR2: MNHEY, SMNVEV (reference sequence). This CDR3 is 13 amino acids long. V lost 3 bases, J lost 3 bases, and 9 bases lay in between. Written as DNA, the CDR3 is TGTGCCAGCAGTTTGAATGGAGACTACGAGCAGTACTTC. Translated: CASSLNGDYEQYF.

By its share, this clone is medium-sized. The V gene is TRBV7-2, the J gene TRBJ1-1; a possible D gene is TRBD1 (5 bases). CDR3 length: 17 residues. V was pared by 4 bases and J by 1 base, with 19 bases between. Germline assignment: CDR1 SGHTA and CDR2 FQGNSA. The CDR3 sequence is CASSSRTSFIANTEAFF. The CDR3 DNA sequence: TGTGCCAGCAGCTCCCGGACAAGCTTCATCGCGAACACTGAAGCTTTCTTT.

The chain uses TRBV28 and TRBJ1-2; TRBD1 matches 9 bases. CDR1 and CDR2 from the germline V gene are MDHEN and SYDVKM. Trimming cost V 7 bases and J 7 bases; bases outside gene matches: 13. The CDR3 has 15 residues. The CDR3 nucleotides are TGTGCCAGCACCCCACCCGGGACAGGGTTTAGTGGCTACACCTTC. Encoded protein: CASTPPGTGFSGYTF.

This rearrangement joins TRBV30 to TRBJ2-7; D is ambiguous. V was shortened by 5 bases and J by 7 bases, with 12 bases between the two germline ends. Germline V gene lookup returns CDR1 GTSNPN and CDR2 SVGIG (reference sequence). The CDR3 has 11 amino acids. This CDR3 reads CAWGRGQEQYF. The CDR3 region has the DNA TGTGCCTGGGGCCGAGGTCAGGAGCAGTACTTC.

This clone appeared a few times. The chain links TRBV28 to TRBJ1-2; D gene unclear. Per the germline V gene, CDR1 is MDHEN and CDR2 is SYDVKM. CDR3 length: 13 residues. V dropped 3 bases and J dropped 2 bases, with 7 bases sitting between them. CDR3 coding DNA: TGTGCCAGCAGTTTGGCACAGAACTATGGCTACACCTTC. It specifies CASSLAQNYGYTF.

The chain links TRBV7-8 to TRBJ1-1; weak D call: TRBD1 (5 bases). Germline V CDR1 and CDR2: SGHVS, FQNEAQ. V was pared by 5 bases and J by 1 base, with 8 bases between. CDR3 length: 13 amino acids. The CDR3 DNA reads as TGTGCCAGCAGCCTGACAGCGAACACTGAAGCTTTCTTT. Translated, it gives CASSLTANTEAFF.

The chain has TRBV6-1 and TRBJ2-1; TRBD2 aligns across 8 bases. Trimming took 2 bases from V and 0 from J; bases not matched to a gene: 0. The V gene's germline CDR1 is MNHNS and CDR2 SASEGT. The length of the CDR3 is 15 residues. The CDR3 DNA sequence: TGTGCCAGCAGTGAACTAGCGGGCTCCTACAATGAGCAGTTCTTC. Protein: CASSELAGSYNEQFF.

The chain employs TRBV7-2 and TRBJ2-7, with TRBD1 matching 8 bases. Unmatched junction bases numbered 5, after V lost 4 bases and J lost 3 bases. CDR3 length equals 14 residues. Germline-derived CDR1 and CDR2 are SGHTA and FQGNSA. The CDR3 sequence is CASSSDRGFYEQYF. CDR3 in DNA: TGTGCCAGCAGCTCCGACAGGGGATTCTACGAGCAGTACTTC.